The present T cell receptor beta chain was sequenced within a study of blood T cell repertoires in COVID-19. Data came from immunoSEQ multiplex PCR; TCRdb stores just in-frame clones and leaves some out. The sample comprises 150,000 to 200,000 clones, roughly 80% of which are singletons, and about 15% rests with the top ten. Trimming took 3 bases from V and 7 from J; bases not matched to a gene: 10. Germline V gene sequence: CDR1 MDHEN, CDR2 SYDVKM. This CDR3 comprises 16 residues. The rearrangement uses TRBV28 and TRBJ1-5, with TRBD1 matching over 9 bases. The material sequenced was peripheral blood. This receptor was obtained from an older woman with COVID-19, enrolled during active disease. The CDR3 DNA reads as TGTGCCAGCAGTTTTTTAGAAACAGGGGGCCAACAGCCCCAGCATTTT. As protein: CASSFLETGGQQPQHF. Full variable domain (missing parts from reference TRBV28 and TRBJ1-5): DVKVTQSSRYLVKRTGEKVFLECVQDMDHENMFWYRQDPGLGLRLIYFSYDVKMKEKGDIPEGYSVSREKKERFSLILESASTNQTSMYLCASSFLETGGQQPQHFGDGTRLSIL.